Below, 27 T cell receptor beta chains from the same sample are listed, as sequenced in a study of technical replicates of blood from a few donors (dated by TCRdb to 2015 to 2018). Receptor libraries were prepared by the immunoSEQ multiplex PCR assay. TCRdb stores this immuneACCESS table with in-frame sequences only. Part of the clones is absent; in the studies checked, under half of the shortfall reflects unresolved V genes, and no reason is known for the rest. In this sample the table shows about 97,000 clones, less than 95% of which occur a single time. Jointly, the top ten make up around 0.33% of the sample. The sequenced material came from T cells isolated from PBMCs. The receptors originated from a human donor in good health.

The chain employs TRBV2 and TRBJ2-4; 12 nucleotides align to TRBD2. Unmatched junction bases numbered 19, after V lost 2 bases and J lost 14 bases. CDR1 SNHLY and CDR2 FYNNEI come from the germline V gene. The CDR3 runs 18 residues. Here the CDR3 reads CASSEHGGLAGGSSVEYF. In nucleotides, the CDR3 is TGTGCCAGCAGTGAACATGGGGGCCTAGCGGGAGGGTCGAGTGTCGAGTACTTC.

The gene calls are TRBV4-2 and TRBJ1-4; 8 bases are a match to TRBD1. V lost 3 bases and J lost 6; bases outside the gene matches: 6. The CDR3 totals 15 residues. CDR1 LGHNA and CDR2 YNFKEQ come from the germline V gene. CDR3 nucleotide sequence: TGTGCCAGCAGCCAGGCGGACAGGGACGATGAAAAACTGTTTTTT. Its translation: CASSQADRDDEKLFF.

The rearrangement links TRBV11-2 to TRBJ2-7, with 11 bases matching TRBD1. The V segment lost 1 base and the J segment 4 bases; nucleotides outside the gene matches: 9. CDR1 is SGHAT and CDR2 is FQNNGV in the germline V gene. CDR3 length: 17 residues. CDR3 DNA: TGTGCCAGCAGCTTAGGGAGTTGGGACAGGGGGAGGTACGAGCAGTACTTC. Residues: CASSLGSWDRGRYEQYF.

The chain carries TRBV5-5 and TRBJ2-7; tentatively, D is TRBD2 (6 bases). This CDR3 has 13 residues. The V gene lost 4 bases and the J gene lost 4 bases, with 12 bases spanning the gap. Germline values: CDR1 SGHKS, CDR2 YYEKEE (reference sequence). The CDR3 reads CASSELAVYEQYF. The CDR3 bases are TGTGCCAGCAGCGAACTAGCAGTGTACGAGCAGTACTTC.

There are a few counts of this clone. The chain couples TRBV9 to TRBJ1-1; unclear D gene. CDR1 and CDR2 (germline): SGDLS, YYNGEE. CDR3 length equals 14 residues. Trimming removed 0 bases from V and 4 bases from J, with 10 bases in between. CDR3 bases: TGTGCCAGCAGCGTAGGGCCGCGGGGCACTGAAGCTTTCTTT. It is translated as CASSVGPRGTEAFF.

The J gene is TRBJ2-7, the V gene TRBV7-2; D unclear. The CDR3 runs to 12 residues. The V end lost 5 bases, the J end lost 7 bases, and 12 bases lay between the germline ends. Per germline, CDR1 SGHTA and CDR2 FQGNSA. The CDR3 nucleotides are TGTGCCAGCAGCCCCCCGGTTTTTGAGCAGTACTTC. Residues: CASSPPVFEQYF.

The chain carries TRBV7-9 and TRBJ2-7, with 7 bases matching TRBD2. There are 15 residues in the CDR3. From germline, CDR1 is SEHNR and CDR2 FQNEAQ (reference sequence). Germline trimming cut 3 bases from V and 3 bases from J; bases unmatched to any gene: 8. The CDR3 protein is CASSFGLGELYEQYF. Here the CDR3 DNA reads TGTGCCAGCAGCTTTGGACTAGGGGAGCTCTACGAGCAGTACTTC. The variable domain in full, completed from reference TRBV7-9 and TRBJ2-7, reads DTGVSQNPRHKITKRGQNVTFRCDPISEHNRLYWYRQTLGQGPEFLTYFQNEAQLEKSRLLSDRFSAERPKGSFSTLEIQRTEQGDSAMYLCASSFGLGELYEQYFGPGTRLTVT.

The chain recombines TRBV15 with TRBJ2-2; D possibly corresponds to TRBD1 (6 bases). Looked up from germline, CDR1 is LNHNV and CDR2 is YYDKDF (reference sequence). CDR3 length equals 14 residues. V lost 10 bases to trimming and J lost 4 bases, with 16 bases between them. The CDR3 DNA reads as TGTGCCATCAATGCAGGGGCCGGCACCGGGGAGCTGTTTTTT. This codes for CAINAGAGTGELFF. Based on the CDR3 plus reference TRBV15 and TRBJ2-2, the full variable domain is DAMVIQNPRYQVTQFGKPVTLSCSQTLNHNVMYWYQQKSSQAPKLLFHYYDKDFNNEADTPDNFQSRRPNTSFCFLDIRSPGLGDTAMYLCAINAGAGTGELFFGEGSRLTVL.

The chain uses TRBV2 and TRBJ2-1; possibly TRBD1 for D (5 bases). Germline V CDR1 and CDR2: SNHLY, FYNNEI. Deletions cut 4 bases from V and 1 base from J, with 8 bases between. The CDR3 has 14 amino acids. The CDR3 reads CASSGQRSYNEQFF. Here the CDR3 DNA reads TGTGCCAGCAGTGGACAGCGTTCCTACAATGAGCAGTTCTTC.

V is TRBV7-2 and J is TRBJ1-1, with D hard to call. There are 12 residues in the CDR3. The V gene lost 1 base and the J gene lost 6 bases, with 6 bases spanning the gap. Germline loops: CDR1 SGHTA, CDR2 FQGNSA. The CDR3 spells CASSLGRAEAFF. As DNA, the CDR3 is TGTGCCAGCAGCTTAGGTCGCGCTGAAGCTTTCTTT.

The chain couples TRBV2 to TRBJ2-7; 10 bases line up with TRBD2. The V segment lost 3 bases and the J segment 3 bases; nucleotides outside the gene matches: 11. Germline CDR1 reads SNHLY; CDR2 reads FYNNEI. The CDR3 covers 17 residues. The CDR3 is CASSESILSGRDYEQYF. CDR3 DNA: TGTGCCAGCAGTGAGAGCATCCTAAGCGGGAGGGACTACGAGCAGTACTTC.

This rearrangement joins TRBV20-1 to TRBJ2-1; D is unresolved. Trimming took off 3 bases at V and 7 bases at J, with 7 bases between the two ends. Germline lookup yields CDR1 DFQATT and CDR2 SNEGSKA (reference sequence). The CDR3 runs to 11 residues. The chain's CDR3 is CSASFPNEQFF. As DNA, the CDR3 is TGCAGTGCTAGCTTCCCGAATGAGCAGTTCTTC.

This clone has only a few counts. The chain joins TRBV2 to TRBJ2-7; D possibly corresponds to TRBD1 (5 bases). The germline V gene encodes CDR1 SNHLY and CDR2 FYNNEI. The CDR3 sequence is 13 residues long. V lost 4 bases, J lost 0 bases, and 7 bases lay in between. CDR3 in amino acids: CASSGGLSYEQYF. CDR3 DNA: TGTGCCAGCAGTGGGGGCCTCTCCTACGAGCAGTACTTC.

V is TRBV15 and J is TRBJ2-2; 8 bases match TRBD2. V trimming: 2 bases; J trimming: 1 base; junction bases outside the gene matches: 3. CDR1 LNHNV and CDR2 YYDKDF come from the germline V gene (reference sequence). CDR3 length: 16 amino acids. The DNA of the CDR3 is TGTGCCACCAGCAGACCTAGCGGGCGGAACACCGGGGAGCTGTTTTTT. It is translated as CATSRPSGRNTGELFF.

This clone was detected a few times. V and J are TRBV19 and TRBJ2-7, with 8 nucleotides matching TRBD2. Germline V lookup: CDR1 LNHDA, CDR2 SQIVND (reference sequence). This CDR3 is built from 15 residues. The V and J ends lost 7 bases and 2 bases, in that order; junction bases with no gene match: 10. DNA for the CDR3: TGTGCCAGTAAGAAGTCGGGACTAGGTGCCTACGAGCAGTACTTC. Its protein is CASKKSGLGAYEQYF.

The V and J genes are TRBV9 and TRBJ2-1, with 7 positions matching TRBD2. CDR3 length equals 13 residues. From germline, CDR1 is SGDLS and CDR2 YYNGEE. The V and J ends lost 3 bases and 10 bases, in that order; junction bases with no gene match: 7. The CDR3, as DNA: TGTGCCAGCAGCGGGACTAGTTCAGCCGAGCAGTTCTTC. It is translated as CASSGTSSAEQFF.

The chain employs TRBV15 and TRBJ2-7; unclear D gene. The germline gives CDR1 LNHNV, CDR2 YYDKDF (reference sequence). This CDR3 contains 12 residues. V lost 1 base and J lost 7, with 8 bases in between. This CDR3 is CATSRAYEEQYF. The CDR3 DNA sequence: TGTGCCACCAGCAGAGCCTATGAAGAGCAGTACTTC.

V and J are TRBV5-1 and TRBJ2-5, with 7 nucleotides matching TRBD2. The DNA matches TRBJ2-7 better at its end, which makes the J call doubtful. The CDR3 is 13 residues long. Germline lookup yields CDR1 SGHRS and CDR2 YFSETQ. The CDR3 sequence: CASSPSGSYEQYF. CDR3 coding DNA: TGCGCCAGCAGCCCTAGCGGATCCTACGAGCAGTACTTC.

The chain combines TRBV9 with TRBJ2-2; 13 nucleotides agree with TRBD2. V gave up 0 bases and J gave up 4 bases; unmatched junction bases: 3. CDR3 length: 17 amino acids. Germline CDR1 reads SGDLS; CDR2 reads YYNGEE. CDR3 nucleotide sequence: TGTGCCAGCAGCGTAGGGACTAGCGGGAGTGTCACCGGGGAGCTGTTTTTT. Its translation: CASSVGTSGSVTGELFF.

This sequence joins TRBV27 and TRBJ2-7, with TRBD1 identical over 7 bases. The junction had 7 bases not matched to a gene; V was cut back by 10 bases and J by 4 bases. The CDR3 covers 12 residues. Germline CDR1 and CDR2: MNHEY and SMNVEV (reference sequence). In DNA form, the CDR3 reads TGTGCCAACGGGACAGCCCCGTACGAGCAGTACTTC. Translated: CANGTAPYEQYF.

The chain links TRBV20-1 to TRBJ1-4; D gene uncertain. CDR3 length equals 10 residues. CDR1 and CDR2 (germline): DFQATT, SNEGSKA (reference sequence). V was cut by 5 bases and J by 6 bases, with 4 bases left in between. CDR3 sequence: CSAVDEKLFF. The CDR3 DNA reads TGCAGTGCTGTCGATGAAAAACTGTTTTTT.

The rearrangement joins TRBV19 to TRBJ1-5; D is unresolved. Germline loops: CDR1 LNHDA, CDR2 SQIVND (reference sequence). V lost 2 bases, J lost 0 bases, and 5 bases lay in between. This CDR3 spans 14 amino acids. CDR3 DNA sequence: TGTGCCAGTAGTATATCCGGTAGCAATCAGCCCCAGCATTTT. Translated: CASSISGSNQPQHF.

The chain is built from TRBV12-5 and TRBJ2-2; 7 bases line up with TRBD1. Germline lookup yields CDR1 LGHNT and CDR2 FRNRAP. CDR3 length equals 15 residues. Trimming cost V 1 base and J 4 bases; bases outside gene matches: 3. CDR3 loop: CASGLDRGPTGELFF. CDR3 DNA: TGTGCTAGTGGTTTGGACAGGGGCCCCACCGGGGAGCTGTTTTTT.

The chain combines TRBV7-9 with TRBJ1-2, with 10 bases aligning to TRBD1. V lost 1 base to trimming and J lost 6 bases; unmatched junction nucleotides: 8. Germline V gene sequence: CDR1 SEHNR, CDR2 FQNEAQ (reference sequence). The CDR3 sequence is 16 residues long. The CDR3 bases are TGTGCCAGCAGCTTAGTGACAGGGGGCGAGGACGATGGCTACACCTTC. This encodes CASSLVTGGEDDGYTF.

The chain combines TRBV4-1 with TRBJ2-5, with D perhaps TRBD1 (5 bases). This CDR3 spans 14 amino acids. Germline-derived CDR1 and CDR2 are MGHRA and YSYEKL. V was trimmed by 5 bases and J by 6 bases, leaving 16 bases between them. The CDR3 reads CASSTEPGSKTQYF. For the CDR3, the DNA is TGCGCCAGCAGCACGGAACCAGGGTCGAAGACCCAGTACTTC.

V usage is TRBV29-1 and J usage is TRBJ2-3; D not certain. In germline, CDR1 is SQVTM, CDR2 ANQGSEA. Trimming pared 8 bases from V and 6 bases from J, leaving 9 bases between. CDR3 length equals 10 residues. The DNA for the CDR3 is TGCAGCCTCGGAGCGGATACGCAGTATTTT. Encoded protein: CSLGADTQYF.

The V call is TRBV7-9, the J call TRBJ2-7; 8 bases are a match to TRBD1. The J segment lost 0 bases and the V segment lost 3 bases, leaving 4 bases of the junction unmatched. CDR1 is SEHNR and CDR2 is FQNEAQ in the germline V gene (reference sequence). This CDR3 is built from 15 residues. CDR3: CASSLAGTGSYEQYF. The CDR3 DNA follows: TGTGCCAGCAGCTTGGCCGGGACAGGCTCCTACGAGCAGTACTTC.